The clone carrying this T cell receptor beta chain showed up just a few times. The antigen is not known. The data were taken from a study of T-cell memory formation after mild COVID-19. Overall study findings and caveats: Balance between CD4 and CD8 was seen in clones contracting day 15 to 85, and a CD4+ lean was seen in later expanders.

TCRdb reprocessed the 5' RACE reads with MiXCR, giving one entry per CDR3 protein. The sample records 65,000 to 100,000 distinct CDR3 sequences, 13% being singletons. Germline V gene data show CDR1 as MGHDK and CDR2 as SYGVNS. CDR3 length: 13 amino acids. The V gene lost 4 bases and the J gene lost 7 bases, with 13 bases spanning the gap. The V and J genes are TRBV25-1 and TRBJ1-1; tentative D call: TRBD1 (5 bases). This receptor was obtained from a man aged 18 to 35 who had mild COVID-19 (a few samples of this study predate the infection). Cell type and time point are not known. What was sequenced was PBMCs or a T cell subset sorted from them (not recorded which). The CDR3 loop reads CASSGGLWVEAFF. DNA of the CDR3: TGTGCCAGCAGTGGGGGGTTGTGGGTTGAAGCTTTCTTT. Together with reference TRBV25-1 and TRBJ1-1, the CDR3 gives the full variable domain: EADIYQTPRYLVIGTGKKITLECSQTMGHDKMYWYQQDPGMELHLIHYSYGVNSTEKGDLSSESTVSRIRTEHFPLTLESARPSHTSQYLCASSGGLWVEAFFGQGTRLTVV.